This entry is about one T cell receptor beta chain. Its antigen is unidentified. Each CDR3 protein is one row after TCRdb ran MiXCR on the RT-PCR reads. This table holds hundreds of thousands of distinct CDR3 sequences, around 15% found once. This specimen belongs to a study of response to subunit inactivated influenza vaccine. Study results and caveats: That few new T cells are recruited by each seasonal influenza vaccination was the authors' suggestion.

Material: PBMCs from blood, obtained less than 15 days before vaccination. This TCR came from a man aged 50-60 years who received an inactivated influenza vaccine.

The CDR3 nucleotides read TGTGCCAGCAGCTCACAGGGGGCCGATAGCGGGAGGGAGTTATCAGCCAAAAACATTCAGTACTTC. This gives the protein CASSSQGADSGRELSAKNIQYF. The chain combines TRBV5-6 with TRBJ2-4; TRBD2 matches at 11 bases. Trimming removed 3 bases from V and 0 bases from J; junction bases left unmatched: 20. There are 22 residues in the CDR3. Per germline, CDR1 SGHDT and CDR2 YYEEEE. The whole variable domain, remainder taken from reference TRBV5-6 and TRBJ2-4, is DAGVTQSPTHLIKTRGQQVTLRCSPKSGHDTVSWYQQALGQGPQFIFQYYEEEERQRGNFPDRFSGHQFPNYSSELNVNALLLGDSALYLCASSSQGADSGRELSAKNIQYFGAGTRLSVL.